A single sample gave rise to the 7 T cell receptor beta chains below, sequenced in a study of OX40 agonist ivuxolimab in advanced cancers. Clones were read by immunoSEQ multiplex PCR, and TCRdb kept only the in-frame ones, dropping some. The repertoire consists of more than 50,000 clones, with 82% occurring once and the leading ten covering over 1.3%. The source was CD4+ or CD8+ T cells sorted from blood, collected in a trial of the OX40 agonist ivuxolimab. These receptors were collected from an adult with an advanced solid tumor such as melanoma, head and neck, liver or kidney cancer.

The V and J genes are TRBV27 and TRBJ2-3; 7 bases are shared with TRBD1. Germline CDR1 MNHEY, CDR2 SMNVEV (reference sequence). The CDR3 covers 15 residues. With 4 bases clipped from V and 4 bases from J, the junction kept 8 bases outside the gene matches. CDR3 coding DNA: TGTGCCAGCAGTTATCTATCAGGGGGAGCAGATACGCAGTATTTT. Residues: CASSYLSGGADTQYF.

Concerning this clone itself: A much larger clone sits a single nucleotide away, making a read error possible. The chain carries TRBV6-1 and TRBJ1-1, with TRBD1 as a possible D gene (6 bases). This CDR3 has 16 residues. Germline V gene data show CDR1 as MNHNS and CDR2 as SASEGT. The CDR3 loop reads CVSSEGPPGQNTEAFF. CDR3 DNA sequence: TGTGTCAGCAGTGAAGGTCCCCCGGGACAGAACACTGAAGCTTTCTTT.

This chain joins TRBV5-4 and TRBJ2-1, with TRBD2 identical over 8 bases. In germline, CDR1 is SGHNT, CDR2 YYREEE (reference sequence). The CDR3 is 15 amino acids. The trim removed 6 bases at V and 8 bases at J, leaving 13 bases unmatched. Here the CDR3 reads CASTIAGTRVDEQFF. In nucleotides, the CDR3 is TGTGCCAGCACCATCGCCGGGACTAGAGTGGATGAGCAGTTCTTC.

The chain combines TRBV7-2 with TRBJ1-1; D remains ambiguous. This CDR3 has 13 residues. Trimming removed 4 bases at V and 6 bases at J, with 12 bases between. Germline-derived CDR1 and CDR2 are SGHTA and FQGNSA. The CDR3 coding sequence is TGTGCCAGCAGCTCAGAACCCACAGCTGAAGCTTTCTTT. Its translation: CASSSEPTAEAFF.

The V call is TRBV10-1, the J call TRBJ1-6; D not resolved. The CDR3 length is 13 residues. Trimming left V 7 bases short and J 8 bases short, with 12 bases between. Germline CDR1 is WNHNN and CDR2 is SYGVQD (reference sequence). For the CDR3, the DNA is TGCGCCAGCAAGGAGACTGTTTATTCACCCCTCCACTTT. Amino acids: CASKETVYSPLHF.

CDR3 residues: CASSLLGADPSYEQYF. In DNA form, the CDR3 reads TGTGCCAGCAGCTTGCTGGGAGCGGATCCCTCCTACGAGCAGTACTTC. The V call is TRBV5-4, the J call TRBJ2-5; perhaps TRBD2 as D (5 bases). The last part of the DNA fits TRBJ2-7 better; the J call may be wrong. CDR3 length: 16 amino acids. Germline CDR1 SGHNT, CDR2 YYREEE (reference sequence).

Sample share makes this clone medium-sized. J is TRBJ2-4 and V is TRBV5-4; D gene uncertain. Per germline, CDR1 SGHNT and CDR2 YYREEE (reference sequence). The CDR3 extends over 12 amino acids. The V and J ends lost 4 bases and 9 bases respectively, with 11 bases between them. The CDR3 sequence: CASSPQDGIQYF. The CDR3 bases are TGTGCCAGCAGCCCCCAGGATGGCATTCAGTACTTC.